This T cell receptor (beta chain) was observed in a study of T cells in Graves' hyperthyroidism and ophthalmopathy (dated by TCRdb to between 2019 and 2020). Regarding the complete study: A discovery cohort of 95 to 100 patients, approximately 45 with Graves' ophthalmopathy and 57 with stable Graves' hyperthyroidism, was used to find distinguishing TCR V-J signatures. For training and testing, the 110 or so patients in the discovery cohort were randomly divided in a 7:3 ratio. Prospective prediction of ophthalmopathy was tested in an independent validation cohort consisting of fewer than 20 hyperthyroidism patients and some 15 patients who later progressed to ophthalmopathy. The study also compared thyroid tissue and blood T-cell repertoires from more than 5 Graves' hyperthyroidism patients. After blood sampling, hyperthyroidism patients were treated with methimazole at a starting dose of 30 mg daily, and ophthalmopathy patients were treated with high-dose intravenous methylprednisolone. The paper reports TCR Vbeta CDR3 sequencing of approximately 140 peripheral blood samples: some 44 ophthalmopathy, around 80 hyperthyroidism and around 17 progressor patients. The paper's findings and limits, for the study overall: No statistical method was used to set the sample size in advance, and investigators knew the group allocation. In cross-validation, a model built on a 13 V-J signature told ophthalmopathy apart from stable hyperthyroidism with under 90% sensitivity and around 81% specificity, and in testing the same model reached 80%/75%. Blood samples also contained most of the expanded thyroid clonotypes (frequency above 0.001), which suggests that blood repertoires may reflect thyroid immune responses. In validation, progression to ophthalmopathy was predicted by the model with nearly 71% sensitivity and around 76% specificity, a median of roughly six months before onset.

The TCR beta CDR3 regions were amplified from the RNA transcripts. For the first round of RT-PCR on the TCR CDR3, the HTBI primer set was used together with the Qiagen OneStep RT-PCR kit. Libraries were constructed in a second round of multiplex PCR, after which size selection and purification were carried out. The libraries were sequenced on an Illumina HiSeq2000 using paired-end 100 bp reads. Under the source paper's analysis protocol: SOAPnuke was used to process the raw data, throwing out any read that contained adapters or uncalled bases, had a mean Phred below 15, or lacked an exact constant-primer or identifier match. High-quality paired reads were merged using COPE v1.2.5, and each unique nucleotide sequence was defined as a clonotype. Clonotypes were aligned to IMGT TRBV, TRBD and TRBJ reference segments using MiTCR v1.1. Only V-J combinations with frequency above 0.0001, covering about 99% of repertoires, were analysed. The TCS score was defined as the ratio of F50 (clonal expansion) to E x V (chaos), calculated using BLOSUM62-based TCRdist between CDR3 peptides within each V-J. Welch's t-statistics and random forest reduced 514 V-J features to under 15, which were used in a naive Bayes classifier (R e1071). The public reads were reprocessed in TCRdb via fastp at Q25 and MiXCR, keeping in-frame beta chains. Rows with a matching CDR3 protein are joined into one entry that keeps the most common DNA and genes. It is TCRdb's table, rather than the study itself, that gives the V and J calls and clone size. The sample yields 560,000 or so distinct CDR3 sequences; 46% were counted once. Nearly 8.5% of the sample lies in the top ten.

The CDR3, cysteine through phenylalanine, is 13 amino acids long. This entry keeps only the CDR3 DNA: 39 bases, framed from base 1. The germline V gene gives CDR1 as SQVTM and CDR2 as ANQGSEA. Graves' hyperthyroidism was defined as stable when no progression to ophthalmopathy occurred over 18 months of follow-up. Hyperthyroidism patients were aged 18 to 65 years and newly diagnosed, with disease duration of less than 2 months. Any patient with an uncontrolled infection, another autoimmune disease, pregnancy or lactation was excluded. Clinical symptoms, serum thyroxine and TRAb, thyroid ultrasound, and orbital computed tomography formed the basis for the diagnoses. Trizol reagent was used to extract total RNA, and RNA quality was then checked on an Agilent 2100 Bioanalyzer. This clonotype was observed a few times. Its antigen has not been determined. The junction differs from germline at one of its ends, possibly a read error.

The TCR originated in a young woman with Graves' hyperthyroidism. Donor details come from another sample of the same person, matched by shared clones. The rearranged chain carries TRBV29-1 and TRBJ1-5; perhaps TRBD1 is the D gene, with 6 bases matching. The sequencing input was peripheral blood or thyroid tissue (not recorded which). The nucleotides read TGTGCCTGGAACGGGGGCGAAAATCAGCCCCAGCATTTT. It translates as CAWNGGENQPQHF.